This TCR beta chain was captured in a study of T cells in Graves' hyperthyroidism and ophthalmopathy. This clonotype was counted many times. The CDR3 covers 17 residues. Per germline, CDR1 MNHNS and CDR2 SASEGT. The V and J ends lost 5 bases and 5 bases, in that order; junction bases with no gene match: 11. RNA transcripts were the template for amplifying TCR beta CDR3 regions. First-round RT-PCR targeting the TCR CDR3 was performed with the HTBI primer set. Each CDR3 protein is one row after TCRdb ran MiXCR on the multiplex PCR reads. The sample shows about 520,000 distinct CDR3 sequences, less than 25% of them seen only once.

Sequencing was performed on blood. The receptor comes from a man younger than 30 with Graves' hyperthyroidism. The chain uses TRBV6-1 and TRBJ2-5; 13 nucleotides match TRBD2. The chain's CDR3 is CASSLTSGGAKGETQYF. For the CDR3, the DNA is TGTGCCAGCAGTCTAACTAGCGGGGGGGCCAAGGGGGAGACCCAGTACTTC.